A single sample gave rise to the 32 T cell receptor beta chains below, sequenced in a study of T cell changes during pregnancy in multiple sclerosis. Sequencing used immunoSEQ multiplex PCR; TCRdb keeps in-frame clones, though not all of them. The sample records 20,000 or so clones, around nine tenths being singletons. This specimen consisted of CD8+ T cells from peripheral blood mononuclear cells, obtained in the second trimester of pregnancy. The receptors here all came from a female donor in good health, enrolled as a control in a pregnancy study.

The DNA for the CDR3 is TGCGCCAGCAGTGAAGGGGGGAACACCGGGGAGCTGTTTTTT. It specifies CASSEGGNTGELFF. The chain uses TRBV10-2 and TRBJ2-2, with D perhaps matching TRBD1 (6 bases). The CDR3 covers 14 residues. Per the germline V gene, CDR1 is WSHSY and CDR2 is SAAADI. V gave up 3 bases and J gave up 1 base, with 6 bases separating them.

The chain uses TRBV29-1 and TRBJ1-3; 10 bases fit TRBD1. Germline V gene lookup returns CDR1 SQVTM and CDR2 ANQGSEA. This CDR3 is 17 amino acids long. The trim removed 5 bases at V and 0 bases at J, leaving 10 bases unmatched. The DNA for the CDR3 is TGCAGCGTTTTAGGGGGGGGACAGGGGAACTCTGGAAACACCATATATTTT. Protein: CSVLGGGQGNSGNTIYF.

The chain combines TRBV27 with TRBJ1-1; a weak D match, TRBD1 (5 bases). Between the trimmed V and J ends, which lost 4 bases and 4 bases, there was a span of 13 bases. The germline gives CDR1 MNHEY, CDR2 SMNVEV (reference sequence). This CDR3 is built from 14 residues. The CDR3 loop is CASSSQGLGTEAFF. As DNA, the CDR3 is TGTGCCAGCAGTTCTCAGGGATTAGGCACTGAAGCTTTCTTT.

The chain joins TRBV6-1 to TRBJ2-1; D is possibly TRBD2 (6 bases). Germline CDR1 is MNHNS and CDR2 is SASEGT. Trimming cost V 5 bases and J 6 bases, with 14 bases left between them. There are 14 residues in the CDR3. CDR3 loop: CASSPSSESNEQFF. For the CDR3, the DNA is TGTGCCAGCAGTCCGTCTAGCGAAAGCAATGAGCAGTTCTTC.

The chain recombines TRBV4-1 with TRBJ2-1, with 7 bases aligning to TRBD2. The CDR3 spans 16 residues. Trimming at V came to 0 bases and at J to 2 bases, leaving 4 bases not matched to a gene. Germline CDR1 reads MGHRA; CDR2 reads YSYEKL. The CDR3 DNA reads TGCGCCAGCAGCCAAGATAGTGGGGGGGCCTACAATGAGCAGTTCTTC. The encoded protein is CASSQDSGGAYNEQFF.

The chain is built from TRBV4-1 and TRBJ2-1; 10 bases map to TRBD2. Germline V gene sequence: CDR1 MGHRA, CDR2 YSYEKL. The CDR3 spans 18 residues. The ends lost 3 bases at V and 0 bases at J; junction bases unmatched: 8. The CDR3 region is CASSHATSGKPSYNEQFF. The CDR3 DNA follows: TGCGCCAGCAGCCATGCTACTAGCGGGAAACCCTCCTACAATGAGCAGTTCTTC.

The count of this clone is one. The V call is TRBV7-9, the J call TRBJ2-1, with unresolved D. The V gene's germline CDR1 is SEHNR and CDR2 FQNEAQ (reference sequence). The germline V and J ends were trimmed by 5 bases and 6 bases, with 14 bases remaining between them. The CDR3 loop spans 14 amino acids. The CDR3 region has the DNA TGTGCCAGCAGCCCTAGATTCGTCCTCAATGAGCAGTTCTTC. Its translation is CASSPRFVLNEQFF. Full variable domain (remainder filled in from reference TRBV7-9 and TRBJ2-1): DTGVSQNPRHKITKRGQNVTFRCDPISEHNRLYWYRQTLGQGPEFLTYFQNEAQLEKSRLLSDRFSAERPKGSFSTLEIQRTEQGDSAMYLCASSPRFVLNEQFFGPGTRLTVL.

The CDR3 reads CASSPRETYEQYF. In DNA, the CDR3 is TGTGCCAGCAGCCCCCGGGAGACCTACGAGCAGTACTTC. V usage is TRBV28 and J usage is TRBJ2-7; tentatively, D is TRBD2 (6 bases). Trimming took 6 bases from V and 2 from J, leaving 11 bases between them. The CDR3 sequence is 13 residues long. Germline CDR1 reads MDHEN; CDR2 reads SYDVKM.

The chain recombines TRBV9 with TRBJ2-7, with 15 bases that match TRBD2. J gave up 2 bases and V 3 bases, and 3 bases lay outside the gene matches. Germline CDR1 is SGDLS and CDR2 is YYNGEE. CDR3 length: 16 residues. The CDR3 here is CASSEGLAGGPYEQYF. DNA of the CDR3: TGTGCCAGCAGCGAGGGACTAGCGGGAGGACCCTACGAGCAGTACTTC.

The chain employs TRBV13 and TRBJ2-1, with 13 bases identical to TRBD2. This CDR3 is 15 amino acids long. Germline CDR1 reads PRHDT; CDR2 reads FYEKMQ (reference sequence). Germline trimming cut 4 bases from V and 7 bases from J; bases unmatched to any gene: 4. The CDR3 loop is CASSSGLAGDNEQFF. The CDR3 nucleotides read TGTGCCAGCAGCTCCGGACTAGCGGGAGATAATGAGCAGTTCTTC.

This chain links TRBV4-1 with TRBJ1-4; D is unresolved. The germline V gene encodes CDR1 MGHRA and CDR2 YSYEKL. The CDR3 has 15 amino acids. V dropped 3 bases and J dropped 3 bases, with 11 bases sitting between them. The DNA of the CDR3 is TGCGCCAGCAGCCACCTCACTGAGGCTAATGAAAAACTGTTTTTT. It specifies CASSHLTEANEKLFF.

The chain couples TRBV30 to TRBJ1-4; TRBD1 matches at 7 bases. V shed 5 bases, J shed 7 bases, and the junction held 10 bases outside the gene matches. The germline V gene encodes CDR1 GTSNPN and CDR2 SVGIG (reference sequence). The CDR3 loop spans 14 amino acids. The CDR3 nucleotides are TGTGCCTGGGGAATACAGGGGCTTCTTGAAAAACTGTTTTTT. It encodes CAWGIQGLLEKLFF.

By share, this clone counts as medium-sized. The rearrangement joins TRBV28 to TRBJ2-7; D possibly corresponds to TRBD2 (5 bases). The V end was cut by 3 bases, the J end by 2 bases, with 5 bases between. The CDR3 covers 12 residues. Germline assignment: CDR1 MDHEN and CDR2 SYDVKM. The DNA of the CDR3 is TGTGCCAGCAGTTTCGGGACCTACGAGCAGTACTTC. This translates into CASSFGTYEQYF.

This clone was observed a handful of times. The chain links TRBV6-5 to TRBJ1-6; D uncertain. The V end lost 6 bases, the J end lost 10 bases, and 13 bases lay between the germline ends. Germline V lookup: CDR1 MNHEY, CDR2 SVGAGI. This CDR3 region has 13 residues. CDR3 amino acids: CASSTDPGSPLHF. The CDR3 bases are TGTGCCAGCAGCACCGACCCGGGGTCACCCCTCCACTTT.

This clone was recorded once. The V call is TRBV27, the J call TRBJ1-5, with 8 nucleotides matching TRBD1. The CDR3 is 15 amino acids. CDR1 and CDR2 (germline): MNHEY, SMNVEV (reference sequence). V gave up 2 bases and J gave up 6 bases; unmatched junction bases: 6. CDR3 bases: TGTGCCAGCAGTTTAACGCCAGGGGGCGTTCAGCCCCAGCATTTT. Its protein product is CASSLTPGGVQPQHF.

The chain joins TRBV4-1 to TRBJ2-5; D is unresolved. V was clipped by 0 bases and J by 3 bases, with 5 bases between them. The V gene's germline CDR1 is MGHRA and CDR2 YSYEKL. The CDR3 runs to 13 residues. In DNA, the CDR3 is TGCGCCAGCAGCCAAGAGAGAAAAGAGACCCAGTACTTC. It codes for CASSQERKETQYF.

The chain recombines TRBV4-3 with TRBJ2-7, with D possibly matching TRBD1 (6 bases). There are 16 residues in the CDR3. CDR1 and CDR2 from the germline V gene are LGHNA and YSLEER. Trimming removed 0 bases at V and 2 bases at J, with 14 bases between. CDR3 protein: CASSQDPRGIAYEQYF. The CDR3 bases are TGCGCCAGCAGCCAAGACCCCAGGGGAATAGCCTACGAGCAGTACTTC.

In its sample, this clone was seen once. The genes are TRBV19 and TRBJ2-1; 10 nucleotides match TRBD2. The CDR3 is 15 residues long. Germline lookup yields CDR1 LNHDA and CDR2 SQIVND (reference sequence). V dropped 3 bases and J dropped 8; count of bases not matched to a gene: 7. The DNA for the CDR3 is TGTGCCAGTAGTATGGGAGCGGGAGGGCGCGATGAGCAGTTCTTC. This encodes CASSMGAGGRDEQFF.

The chain uses TRBV4-1 and TRBJ2-1, with D hard to call. Germline V gene lookup returns CDR1 MGHRA and CDR2 YSYEKL. This CDR3 has 14 amino acids. The V end was cut by 0 bases, the J end by 7 bases, with 10 bases between. In DNA, the CDR3 is TGCGCCAGCAGCCAAGATCGAGGAACGAATGAGCAGTTCTTC. Translated, it gives CASSQDRGTNEQFF.

This sequence joins TRBV15 and TRBJ1-3, with D unresolved. The CDR3 contains 13 residues. CDR1 and CDR2 (germline): LNHNV, YYDKDF (reference sequence). V lost 3 bases and J lost 0, with 3 bases in between. In nucleotides, the CDR3 is TGTGCCACCAGCAGCCACTCTGGAAACACCATATATTTT. Protein sequence: CATSSHSGNTIYF. The variable domain in full, with the rest retrieved from reference TRBV15 and TRBJ1-3, is DAMVIQNPRYQVTQFGKPVTLSCSQTLNHNVMYWYQQKSSQAPKLLFHYYDKDFNNEADTPDNFQSRRPNTSFCFLDIRSPGLGDTAMYLCATSSHSGNTIYFGEGSWLTVV.

The chain employs TRBV4-2 and TRBJ2-1; possibly TRBD2 for D (5 bases). The length of the CDR3 is 15 residues. The germline V and J ends were trimmed by 0 bases and 8 bases, with 14 bases remaining between them. Per germline, CDR1 LGHNA and CDR2 YNFKEQ. CDR3 amino acids: CASSQEYVLRDEQFF. CDR3 in DNA: TGTGCCAGCAGCCAAGAGTACGTATTGAGGGATGAGCAGTTCTTC.

The chain couples TRBV5-1 to TRBJ2-3, with 7 bases lining up with TRBD2. The CDR3 has 15 amino acids. J lost 0 bases, V lost 2 bases, and 3 bases had no gene match. Germline values: CDR1 SGHRS, CDR2 YFSETQ. CDR3 loop: CASSLLARSTDTQYF. In DNA, the CDR3 is TGCGCCAGCAGCTTACTAGCGAGAAGCACAGATACGCAGTATTTT.

The chain joins TRBV13 to TRBJ2-3; D is unresolved. Trimming removed 3 bases from V and 6 bases from J, with 4 bases in between. From germline, CDR1 is PRHDT and CDR2 FYEKMQ (reference sequence). The CDR3 runs 11 residues. The CDR3: CASSFADTQYF. The CDR3 nucleotides read TGTGCCAGCAGCTTCGCGGATACGCAGTATTTT. Variable domain in full (rest from reference TRBV13 and TRBJ2-3): AAGVIQSPRHLIKEKRETATLKCYPIPRHDTVYWYQQGPGQDPQFLISFYEKMQSDKGSIPDRFSAQQFSDYHSELNMSSLELGDSALYFCASSFADTQYFGPGTRLTVL.

CDR3 in amino acids: CASSEEQGASEAFF. The DNA of the CDR3 is TGTGCCAGCAGTGAAGAACAGGGGGCCAGTGAAGCTTTCTTT. The rearrangement joins TRBV25-1 to TRBJ1-1; 9 bases align to TRBD1. The CDR3 runs to 14 residues. Germline loops: CDR1 MGHDK, CDR2 SYGVNS. With V trimmed by 2 bases and J by 7 bases, 5 bases remained unmatched.

This clone was seen just once. The gene calls are TRBV6-1 and TRBJ2-5, with D hard to call. V gave up 2 bases and J gave up 5 bases, with 15 bases separating them. Germline CDR1 reads MNHNS; CDR2 reads SASEGT. This CDR3 is 15 amino acids long. In nucleotides, the CDR3 is TGTGCCAGCAGTGAACGGCGGCAGAGTCGGGAGACCCAGTACTTC. This codes for CASSERRQSRETQYF.

V gene TRBV7-2 combines with J gene TRBJ2-5, with D possibly TRBD2 on 5 matching bases. Germline V lookup: CDR1 SGHTA, CDR2 FQGNSA. V gave up 3 bases and J gave up 1 base, with 12 bases separating them. The length of the CDR3 is 15 residues. CDR3 in DNA: TGTGCCAGCAGCTTGGCTAGAGGGCCCCAAGAGACCCAGTACTTC. Translation: CASSLARGPQETQYF.

The chain carries TRBV6-4 and TRBJ2-1; 7 bases align to TRBD1. The ends lost 5 bases at V and 6 bases at J; junction bases unmatched: 4. The V gene's germline CDR1 is MRHNA and CDR2 SNTAGT. This CDR3 has 13 residues. The CDR3 is CASSPGTANEQFF. Written as DNA, the CDR3 is TGTGCCAGCAGTCCCGGGACAGCCAATGAGCAGTTCTTC.

Concerning this clone: The same CDR3 arises from other DNA sequences in this sample as well. The chain couples TRBV27 to TRBJ1-2; the D gene is possibly TRBD1 (6 bases). The germline V gene encodes CDR1 MNHEY and CDR2 SMNVEV (reference sequence). Trimming took off 0 bases at V and 6 bases at J, with 14 bases between the two ends. The CDR3 extends over 15 amino acids. CDR3 residues: CASSLSRGGADGYTF. CDR3 nucleotides: TGTGCCAGCAGTTTATCTAGGGGGGGCGCGGATGGCTACACCTTC.

The rearrangement joins TRBV19 to TRBJ2-7, with 10 positions matching TRBD1. Germline V gene sequence: CDR1 LNHDA, CDR2 SQIVND (reference sequence). The CDR3 has 15 residues. Trimming removed 5 bases from V and 2 bases from J; junction bases left unmatched: 6. The CDR3 DNA follows: TGTGCCAGTAGTTTCACGGGACAGGGGCCCTACGAGCAGTACTTC. Translation: CASSFTGQGPYEQYF.

J is TRBJ2-7 and V is TRBV7-7; 12 bases map to TRBD2. CDR1 and CDR2 (germline): SSHAT, FNYEAQ (reference sequence). This CDR3 is 16 amino acids long. V dropped 3 bases and J dropped 7; count of bases not matched to a gene: 10. CDR3 bases: TGTGCCAGCAGCTTCTCTTCTAGCGGGGGGGCCTGGGAGCAGTACTTC. This codes for CASSFSSSGGAWEQYF.

J is TRBJ2-3 and V is TRBV7-9, with D possibly TRBD1 on 5 matching bases. CDR1 and CDR2 (germline): SEHNR, FQNEAQ (reference sequence). The CDR3 is 14 amino acids. The V gene lost 7 bases and the J gene lost 6 bases, with 17 bases spanning the gap. The CDR3: CASNSDTPRDTQYF. The CDR3 DNA sequence: TGTGCCAGCAACTCGGACACCCCGAGGGATACGCAGTATTTT.

The V and J genes are TRBV9 and TRBJ2-7, with TRBD2 as a possible D gene (6 bases). From germline, CDR1 is SGDLS and CDR2 YYNGEE. The length of the CDR3 is 13 residues. The germline V and J ends were trimmed by 4 bases and 4 bases, with 12 bases remaining between them. CDR3 in amino acids: CASSPGTGYEQYF. The DNA for the CDR3 is TGTGCCAGCAGCCCCGGGACTGGTTACGAGCAGTACTTC.